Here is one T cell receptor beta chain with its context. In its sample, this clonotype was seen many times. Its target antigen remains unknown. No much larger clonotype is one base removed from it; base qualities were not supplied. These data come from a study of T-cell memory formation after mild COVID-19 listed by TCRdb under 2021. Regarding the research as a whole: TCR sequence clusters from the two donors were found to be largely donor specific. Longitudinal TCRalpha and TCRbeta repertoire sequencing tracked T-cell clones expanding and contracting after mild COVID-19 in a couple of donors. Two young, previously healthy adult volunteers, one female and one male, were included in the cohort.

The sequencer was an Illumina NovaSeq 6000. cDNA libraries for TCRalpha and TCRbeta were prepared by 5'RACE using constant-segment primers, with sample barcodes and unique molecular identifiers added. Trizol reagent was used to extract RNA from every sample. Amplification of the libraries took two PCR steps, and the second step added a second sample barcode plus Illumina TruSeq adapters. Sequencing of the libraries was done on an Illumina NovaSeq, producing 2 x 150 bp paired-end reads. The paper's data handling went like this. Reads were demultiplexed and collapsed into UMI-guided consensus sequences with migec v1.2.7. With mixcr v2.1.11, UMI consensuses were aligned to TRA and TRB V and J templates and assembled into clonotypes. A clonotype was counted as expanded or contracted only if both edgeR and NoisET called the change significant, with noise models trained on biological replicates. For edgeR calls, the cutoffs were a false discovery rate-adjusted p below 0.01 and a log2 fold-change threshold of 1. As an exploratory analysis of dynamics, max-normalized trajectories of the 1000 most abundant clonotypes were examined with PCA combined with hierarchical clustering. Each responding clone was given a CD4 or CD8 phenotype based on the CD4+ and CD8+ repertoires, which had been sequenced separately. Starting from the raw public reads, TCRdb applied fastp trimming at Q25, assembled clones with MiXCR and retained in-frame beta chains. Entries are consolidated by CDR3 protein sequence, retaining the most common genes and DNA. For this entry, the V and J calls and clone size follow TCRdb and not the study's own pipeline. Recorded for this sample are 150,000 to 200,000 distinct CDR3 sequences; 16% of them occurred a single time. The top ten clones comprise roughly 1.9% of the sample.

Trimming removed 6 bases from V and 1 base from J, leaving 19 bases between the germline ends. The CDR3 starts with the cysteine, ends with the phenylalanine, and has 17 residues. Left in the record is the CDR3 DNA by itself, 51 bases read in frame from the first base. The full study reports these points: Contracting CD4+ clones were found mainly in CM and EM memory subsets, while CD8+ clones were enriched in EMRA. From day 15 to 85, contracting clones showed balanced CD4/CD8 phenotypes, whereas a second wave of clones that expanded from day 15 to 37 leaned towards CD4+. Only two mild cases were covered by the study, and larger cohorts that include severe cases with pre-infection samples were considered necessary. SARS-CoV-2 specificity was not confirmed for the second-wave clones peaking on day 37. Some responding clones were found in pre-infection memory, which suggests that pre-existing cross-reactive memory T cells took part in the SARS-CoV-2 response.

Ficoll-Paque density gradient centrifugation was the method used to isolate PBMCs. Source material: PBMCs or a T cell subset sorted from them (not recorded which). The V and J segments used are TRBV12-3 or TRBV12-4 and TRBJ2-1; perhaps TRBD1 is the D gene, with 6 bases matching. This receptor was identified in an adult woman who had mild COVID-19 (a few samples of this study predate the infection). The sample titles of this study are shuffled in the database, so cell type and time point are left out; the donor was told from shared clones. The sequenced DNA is TGTGCCAGCAGCCTGATGTTGGCAGGGGAGTCCTACAATGAGCAGTTCTTC. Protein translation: CASSLMLAGESYNEQFF.